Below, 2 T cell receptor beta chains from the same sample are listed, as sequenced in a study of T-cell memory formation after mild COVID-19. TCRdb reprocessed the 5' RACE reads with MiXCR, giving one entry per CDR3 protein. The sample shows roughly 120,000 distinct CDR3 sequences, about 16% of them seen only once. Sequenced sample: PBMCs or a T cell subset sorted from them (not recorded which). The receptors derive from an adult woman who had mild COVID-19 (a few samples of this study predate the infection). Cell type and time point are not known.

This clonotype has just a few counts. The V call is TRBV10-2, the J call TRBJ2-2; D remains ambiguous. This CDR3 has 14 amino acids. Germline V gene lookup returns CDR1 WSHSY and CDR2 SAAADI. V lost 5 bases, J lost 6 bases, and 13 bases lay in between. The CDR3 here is CASSSEGLSGELFF. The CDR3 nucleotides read TGCGCCAGCAGTAGTGAAGGGTTGTCCGGGGAGCTGTTTTTT.

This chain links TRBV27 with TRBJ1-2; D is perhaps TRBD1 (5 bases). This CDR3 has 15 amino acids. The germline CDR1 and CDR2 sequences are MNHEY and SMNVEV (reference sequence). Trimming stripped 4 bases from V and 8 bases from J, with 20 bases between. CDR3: CASSSPLRGRLGYTF. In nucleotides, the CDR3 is TGTGCCAGCAGTTCCCCACTCCGGGGCCGACTGGGCTACACCTTC.